This TCR beta chain was recorded in a study of blood T cell repertoires in COVID-19. Produced via immunoSEQ multiplex PCR; TCRdb's table is partial and in-frame only. The data show roughly 100,000 clones, 85% to 90% seen once. Sequenced input: peripheral blood. The TCR comes from a man aged 50 to 60 with active or convalescent COVID-19.

The chain's CDR3 is CASSEVRDGNQPQHF. The CDR3 DNA reads as TGTGCCAGCAGTGAAGTCAGGGATGGCAATCAGCCCCAGCATTTT. The chain carries TRBV6-1 and TRBJ1-5; maybe TRBD1 (5 bases). V shed 1 base and J shed 2 bases, with 9 bases lying between them. The CDR3 has 15 residues. Germline loops: CDR1 MNHNS, CDR2 SASEGT.